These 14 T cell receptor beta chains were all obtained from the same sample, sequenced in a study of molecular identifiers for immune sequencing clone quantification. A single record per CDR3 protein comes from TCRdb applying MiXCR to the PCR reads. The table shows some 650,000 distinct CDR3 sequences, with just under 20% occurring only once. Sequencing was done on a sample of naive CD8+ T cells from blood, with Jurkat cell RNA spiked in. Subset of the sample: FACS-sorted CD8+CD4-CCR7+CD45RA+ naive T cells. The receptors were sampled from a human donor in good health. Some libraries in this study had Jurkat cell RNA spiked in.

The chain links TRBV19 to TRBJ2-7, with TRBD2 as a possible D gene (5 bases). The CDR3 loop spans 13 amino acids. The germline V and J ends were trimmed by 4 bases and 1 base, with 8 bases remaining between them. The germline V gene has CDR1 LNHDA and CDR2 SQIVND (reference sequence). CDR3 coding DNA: TGTGCCAGTAGTAACGGACTTTCCTACGAGCAGTACTTC. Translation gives CASSNGLSYEQYF. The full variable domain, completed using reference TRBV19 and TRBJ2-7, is DGGITQSPKYLFRKEGQNVTLSCEQNLNHDAMYWYRQDPGQGLRLIYYSQIVNDFQKGDIAEGYSVSREKKESFPLTVTSAQKNPTAFYLCASSNGLSYEQYFGPGTRLTVT.

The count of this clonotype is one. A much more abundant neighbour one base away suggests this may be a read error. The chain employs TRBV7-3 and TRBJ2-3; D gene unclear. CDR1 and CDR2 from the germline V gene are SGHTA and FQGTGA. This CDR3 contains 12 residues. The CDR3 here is CASGLVDGTQYF. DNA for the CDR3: TGTGCCAGCGGCTTAGTGGACGGGACGCAGTATTTT. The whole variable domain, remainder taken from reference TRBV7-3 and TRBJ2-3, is GAGVSQTPSNKVTEKGKYVELRCDPISGHTALYWYRQSLGQGPEFLIYFQGTGAADDSGLPNDRFFAVRPEGSVSTLKIQRTERGDSAVYLCASGLVDGTQYFGPGTRLTVL.

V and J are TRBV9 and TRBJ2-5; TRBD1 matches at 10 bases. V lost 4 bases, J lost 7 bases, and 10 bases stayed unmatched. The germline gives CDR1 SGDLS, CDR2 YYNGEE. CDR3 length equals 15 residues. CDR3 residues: CASSMTGGLGGTQYF. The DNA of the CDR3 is TGTGCCAGCAGCATGACAGGGGGCTTGGGGGGGACCCAGTACTTC.

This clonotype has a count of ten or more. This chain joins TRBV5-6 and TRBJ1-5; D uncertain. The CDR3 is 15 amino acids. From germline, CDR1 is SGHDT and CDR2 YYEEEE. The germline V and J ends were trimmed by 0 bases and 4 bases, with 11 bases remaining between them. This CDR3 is CASSLGRPRNQPQHF. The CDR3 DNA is TGTGCCAGCAGCTTGGGACGGCCCAGGAATCAGCCCCAGCATTTT.

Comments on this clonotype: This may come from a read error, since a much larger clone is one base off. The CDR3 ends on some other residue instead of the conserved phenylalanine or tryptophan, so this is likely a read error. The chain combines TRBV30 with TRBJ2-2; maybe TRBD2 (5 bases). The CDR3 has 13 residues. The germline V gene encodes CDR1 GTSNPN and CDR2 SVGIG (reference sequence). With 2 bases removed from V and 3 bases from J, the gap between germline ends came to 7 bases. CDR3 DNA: TGTGCCTGGAGTAGCGGAGACACCGGGGAGCTGTTTTAT. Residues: CAWSSGDTGELFY.

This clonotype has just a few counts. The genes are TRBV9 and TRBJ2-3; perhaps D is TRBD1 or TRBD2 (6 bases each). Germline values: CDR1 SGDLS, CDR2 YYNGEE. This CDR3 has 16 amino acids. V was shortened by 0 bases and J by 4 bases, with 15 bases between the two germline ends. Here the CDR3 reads CASSVEGGRGADTQYF. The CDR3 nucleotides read TGTGCCAGCAGCGTAGAAGGGGGGCGAGGCGCAGATACGCAGTATTTT.

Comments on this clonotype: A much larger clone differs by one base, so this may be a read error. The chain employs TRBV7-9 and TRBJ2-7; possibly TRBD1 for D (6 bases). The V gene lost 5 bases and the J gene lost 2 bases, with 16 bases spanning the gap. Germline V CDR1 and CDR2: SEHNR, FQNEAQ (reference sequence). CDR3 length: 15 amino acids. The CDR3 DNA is TGTGCCAGCAGCCCCTTAGCGCCAGGGGCCTACGAGCAGTACTTC. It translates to CASSPLAPGAYEQYF.

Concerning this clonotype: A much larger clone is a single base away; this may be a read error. CDR3 sequence (DNA): TGTGCCGGCAGCCCGACGGATAGCAATCAGCCCCAGCATTTT. It yields the protein CAGSPTDSNQPQHF. This chain links TRBV7-9 with TRBJ1-5; D gene unclear. This CDR3 contains 14 residues. Germline V lookup: CDR1 SEHNR, CDR2 FQNEAQ (reference sequence).

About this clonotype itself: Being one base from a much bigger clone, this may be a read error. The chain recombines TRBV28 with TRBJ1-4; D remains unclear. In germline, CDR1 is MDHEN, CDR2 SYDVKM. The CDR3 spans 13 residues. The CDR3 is CASRKGNDEKPFF. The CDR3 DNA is TGTGCCAGCAGGAAGGGTAACGATGAAAAACCGTTTTTT.

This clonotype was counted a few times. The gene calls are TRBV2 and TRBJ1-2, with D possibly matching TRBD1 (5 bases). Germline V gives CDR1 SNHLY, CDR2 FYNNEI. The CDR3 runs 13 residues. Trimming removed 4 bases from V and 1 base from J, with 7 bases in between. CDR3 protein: CASSGGNNYGYTF. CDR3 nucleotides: TGTGCCAGCAGTGGGGGGAATAACTATGGCTACACCTTC.

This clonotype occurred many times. The CDR3 loop is CASSDTSYEQYF. As DNA, the CDR3 is TGTGCCAGCAGTGATACCTCCTACGAGCAGTACTTC. The genes are TRBV2 and TRBJ2-7; D gene unclear. Germline V CDR1 and CDR2: SNHLY, FYNNEI. Trimming shortened V by 3 bases and J by 0 bases, and 3 bases separated the two germline ends. This CDR3 spans 12 amino acids.

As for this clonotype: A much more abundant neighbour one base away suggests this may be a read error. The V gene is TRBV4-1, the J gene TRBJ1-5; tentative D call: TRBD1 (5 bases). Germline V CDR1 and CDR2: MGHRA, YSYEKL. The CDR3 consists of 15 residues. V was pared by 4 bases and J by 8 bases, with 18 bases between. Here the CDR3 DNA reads TGCGCCAGCAGCCCCAACGGCGGGGCCTGGGAGCCCCAGCATTTT. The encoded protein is CASSPNGGAWEPQHF.

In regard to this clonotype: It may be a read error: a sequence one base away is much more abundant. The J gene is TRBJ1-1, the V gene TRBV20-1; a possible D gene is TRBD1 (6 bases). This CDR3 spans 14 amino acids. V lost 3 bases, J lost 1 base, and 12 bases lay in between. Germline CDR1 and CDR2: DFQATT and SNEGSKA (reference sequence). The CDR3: CSASHQDRNTEAFF. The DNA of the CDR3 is TGCAGTGCTAGTCACCAGGACAGGAACACTGAAGCTTTCTTT.

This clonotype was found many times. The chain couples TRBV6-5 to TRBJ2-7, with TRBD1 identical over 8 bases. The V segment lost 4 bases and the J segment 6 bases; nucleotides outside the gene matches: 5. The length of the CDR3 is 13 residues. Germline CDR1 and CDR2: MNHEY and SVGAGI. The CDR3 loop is CASSFQGAVEQYF. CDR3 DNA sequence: TGTGCCAGCAGTTTCCAGGGGGCAGTCGAGCAGTACTTC.